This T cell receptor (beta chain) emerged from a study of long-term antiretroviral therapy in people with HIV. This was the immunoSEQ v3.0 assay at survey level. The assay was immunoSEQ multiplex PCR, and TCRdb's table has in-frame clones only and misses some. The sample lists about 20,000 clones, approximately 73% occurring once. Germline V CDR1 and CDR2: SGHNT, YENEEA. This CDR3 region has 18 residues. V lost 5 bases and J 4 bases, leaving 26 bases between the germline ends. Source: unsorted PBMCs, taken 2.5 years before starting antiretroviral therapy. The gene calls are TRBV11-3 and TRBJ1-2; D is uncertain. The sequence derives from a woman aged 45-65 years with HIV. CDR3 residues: CASSLFHPLESLIYGYTF. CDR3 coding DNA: TGTGCCAGCAGCCTATTCCACCCTTTGGAGAGCTTAATCTATGGCTACACCTTC. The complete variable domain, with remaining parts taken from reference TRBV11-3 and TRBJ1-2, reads EAGVVQSPRYKIIEKKQPVAFWCNPISGHNTLYWYLQNLGQGPELLIRYENEEAVDDSQLPKDRFSAERLKGVDSTLKIQPAELGDSAVYLCASSLFHPLESLIYGYTFGSGTRLTVV.